One and the same sample provided the 20 T cell receptor beta chains below, sequenced in a study of vaccination and CD4 T cells after COVID-19. Treatment indicated: roughly 10-day PBMC culture with coronavirus spike peptide pools or control peptides (ViraFEST assay). For these TCRs, the target antigens are not known. Sequenced with the Oncomine TCR Beta short-read assay was DNA taken from cultured CD4+ T cells. One entry per CDR3 protein, called by TCRdb with MiXCR from the PCR reads. The data contain fewer than 15,000 distinct CDR3 sequences, less than 80% of them seen just once; the ten biggest clones take up 7.1%. The sequences come from CD4+ T cells from blood, cultured in vitro, collected before SARS-CoV-2 vaccination. The receptors were gathered from a human donor who had recovered from COVID-19.

This clonotype was recorded once. This chain uses TRBV5-4 with TRBJ2-3; no reliable D call. From germline, CDR1 is SGHNT and CDR2 YYREEE (reference sequence). This CDR3 comprises 13 residues. The V gene lost 1 base and the J gene lost 0 bases, with 3 bases spanning the gap. The CDR3 DNA follows: TGTGCCAGCAGCTTGCCGAGCACAGATACGCAGTATTTT. Translated, it gives CASSLPSTDTQYF. The whole variable domain, remainder taken from reference TRBV5-4 and TRBJ2-3, is ETGVTQSPTHLIKTRGQQVTLRCSSQSGHNTVSWYQQALGQGPQFIFQYYREEENGRGNFPPRFSGLQFPNYSSELNVNALELDDSALYLCASSLPSTDTQYFGPGTRLTVL.

This chain joins TRBV28 and TRBJ2-5; D may be TRBD2 (6 bases). From germline, CDR1 is MDHEN and CDR2 SYDVKM. This CDR3 contains 15 residues. V was cut by 6 bases and J by 5 bases, with 19 bases left in between. CDR3 sequence: CASSPVWEVVETQYF. CDR3 sequence (DNA): TGTGCCAGCAGCCCGGTGTGGGAGGTCGTGGAGACCCAGTACTTC.

The chain is built from TRBV11-1 and TRBJ2-7; D perhaps matches TRBD2 (5 bases). CDR3 size: 15 residues. CDR1 is SGHAT and CDR2 is FQDESV in the germline V gene (reference sequence). Deletions cut 5 bases from V and 2 bases from J, with 16 bases between. The CDR3 spells CASSVVIAPTYEQYF. The CDR3 DNA follows: TGTGCCAGCAGCGTTGTAATAGCGCCGACCTACGAGCAGTACTTC.

CDR3 bases: TGTGCCAGCAGCTTAGTATATTTGGGGACTAGCATTGGGGGATCGGACGAGCAGTACTTC. Translating gives CASSLVYLGTSIGGSDEQYF. The chain combines TRBV7-9 with TRBJ2-7; 9 bases are shared with TRBD2. This CDR3 comprises 20 residues. Per germline, CDR1 SEHNR and CDR2 FQNEAQ (reference sequence). Unmatched junction bases numbered 21, after V lost 1 base and J lost 5 bases.

V and J are TRBV20-1 and TRBJ2-7; TRBD2 aligns across 8 bases. Trimming at V came to 5 bases and at J to 3 bases, leaving 12 bases not matched to a gene. The germline CDR1 and CDR2 sequences are DFQATT and SNEGSKA (reference sequence). The CDR3 contains 15 residues. The CDR3 DNA reads as TGCAGTGCTGGACTCCCACTAGCGGACCACTACGAGCAGTACTTC. This codes for CSAGLPLADHYEQYF.

This clonotype was detected once. The chain combines TRBV20-1 with TRBJ2-1, with D perhaps TRBD1 (5 bases). Trimming removed 0 bases at V and 9 bases at J, with 15 bases between. CDR1 DFQATT and CDR2 SNEGSKA come from the germline V gene (reference sequence). CDR3 length: 14 residues. CDR3 in amino acids: CSARDGQGIGEQFF. In nucleotides, the CDR3 is TGCAGTGCTAGAGACGGTCAGGGTATTGGTGAGCAGTTCTTC.

The CDR3 here is CASSGTDSRTYEQYF. The CDR3 DNA follows: TGTGCCAGTAGTGGGACGGACAGCCGAACCTACGAGCAGTACTTC. V is TRBV19 and J is TRBJ2-7; weak D call: TRBD1 (6 bases). The CDR3 spans 15 residues. V was trimmed by 5 bases and J by 2 bases, leaving 16 bases between them. Germline V gives CDR1 LNHDA, CDR2 SQIVND (reference sequence).

V usage is TRBV5-4 and J usage is TRBJ2-3, with 8 nucleotides matching TRBD2. V trimming: 4 bases; J trimming: 5 bases; junction bases outside the gene matches: 12. Germline V gives CDR1 SGHNT, CDR2 YYREEE (reference sequence). The CDR3 has 16 amino acids. CDR3 nucleotides: TGTGCCAGCAGCGGGGCGGGAGCGGGAGTTGGAGATACGCAGTATTTT. This sequence encodes CASSGAGAGVGDTQYF.

The rearrangement links TRBV28 to TRBJ1-1; D may be TRBD1 (6 bases). The CDR3 covers 14 residues. Deletions cut 2 bases from V and 5 bases from J, with 12 bases between. Germline values: CDR1 MDHEN, CDR2 SYDVKM. The CDR3 DNA follows: TGTGCCAGCAGTTTAGAACAGGGTAGTACTGAAGCTTTCTTT. Protein sequence: CASSLEQGSTEAFF.

This rearrangement joins TRBV29-1 to TRBJ2-3; 7 bases fit TRBD2. CDR1 and CDR2 (germline): SQVTM, ANQGSEA. The CDR3 extends over 15 amino acids. Germline trimming cut 4 bases from V and 2 bases from J; bases unmatched to any gene: 9. In DNA, the CDR3 is TGCAGCGTTGGGGCTAGCGGAAGACTCACAGATACGCAGTATTTT. This gives the protein CSVGASGRLTDTQYF.

The gene calls are TRBV7-8 and TRBJ2-1, with unresolved D. V dropped 5 bases and J dropped 1 base, with 9 bases sitting between them. CDR1 and CDR2 from the germline V gene are SGHVS and FQNEAQ. This CDR3 spans 14 amino acids. DNA for the CDR3: TGTGCCAGCAGCCTAGTTTTATCCTACAATGAGCAGTTCTTC. Its translation: CASSLVLSYNEQFF.

The V call is TRBV6-1, the J call TRBJ2-1, with D uncertain. The CDR3 spans 11 residues. V lost 5 bases and J lost 8, with 7 bases in between. Germline V gene sequence: CDR1 MNHNS, CDR2 SASEGT. The CDR3, as DNA: TGTGCCAGCAGTCGGTCTGATGAGCAGTTCTTC. Its translation: CASSRSDEQFF.

This sequence joins TRBV21-1 and TRBJ1-2; the table gives TRBD1 as D, unverified against the DNA. TRBV21-1 is a pseudogene. The CDR3 spans 13 residues. The CDR3 reads CASGAAVNYGYTF. The CDR3 DNA reads as TGTGCCAGCGGGGCAGCGGTTAACTATGGCTACACCTTC.

This clonotype is classed as medium-sized (0.01 to 0.1%). The DNA of the CDR3 is TGTGCCAGCAGCTTTGCGAACACAGATACGCAGTATTTT. Residues: CASSFANTDTQYF. The J gene is TRBJ2-3, the V gene TRBV5-4; no definite D call. The ends were cut back, 2 bases at V and 2 bases at J, with 6 bases in the middle. Looked up from germline, CDR1 is SGHNT and CDR2 is YYREEE (reference sequence). CDR3 size: 13 residues.

This clonotype was seen once. This chain uses TRBV19 with TRBJ2-7; D not resolved. In germline, CDR1 is LNHDA, CDR2 SQIVND (reference sequence). The CDR3 covers 13 residues. Trimming stripped 4 bases from V and 3 bases from J, with 10 bases between. The CDR3 spells CASSTNTNYEQYF. The CDR3 DNA reads as TGTGCCAGTAGTACAAACACGAACTACGAGCAGTACTTC. The variable domain in full, completed from reference TRBV19 and TRBJ2-7, reads DGGITQSPKYLFRKEGQNVTLSCEQNLNHDAMYWYRQDPGQGLRLIYYSQIVNDFQKGDIAEGYSVSREKKESFPLTVTSAQKNPTAFYLCASSTNTNYEQYFGPGTRLTVT.

This clonotype was picked up a small number of times. The gene calls are TRBV7-9 and TRBJ1-1; D remains unclear. The V gene lost 5 bases and the J gene lost 8 bases, with 15 bases spanning the gap. In germline, CDR1 is SEHNR, CDR2 FQNEAQ (reference sequence). The CDR3 has 13 residues. The CDR3 DNA reads as TGTGCCAGCAGCCGCGAACCTACATCCGAAGCTTTCTTT. Amino acids: CASSREPTSEAFF. Drawing the rest from reference TRBV7-9 and TRBJ1-1, the complete variable domain is DTGVSQNPRHKITKRGQNVTFRCDPISEHNRLYWYRQTLGQGPEFLTYFQNEAQLEKSRLLSDRFSAERPKGSFSTLEIQRTEQGDSAMYLCASSREPTSEAFFGQGTRLTVV.

This clonotype was seen only a few times. The chain couples TRBV11-3 to TRBJ2-7, with 7 bases that match TRBD2. The CDR3 covers 13 residues. The germline V gene has CDR1 SGHNT and CDR2 YENEEA. V lost 1 base and J lost 5; bases outside the gene matches: 2. Here the CDR3 reads CASSLAGGDEQYF. In DNA form, the CDR3 reads TGTGCCAGCAGCTTAGCGGGAGGAGACGAGCAGTACTTC. Full variable domain (remainder filled in from reference TRBV11-3 and TRBJ2-7): EAGVVQSPRYKIIEKKQPVAFWCNPISGHNTLYWYLQNLGQGPELLIRYENEEAVDDSQLPKDRFSAERLKGVDSTLKIQPAELGDSAVYLCASSLAGGDEQYFGPGTRLTVT.

The rearrangement links TRBV7-3 to TRBJ2-1; TRBD1 might be the D (6 bases). The CDR3 has 14 residues. V shed 3 bases and J shed 8 bases, with 14 bases lying between them. The germline gives CDR1 SGHTA, CDR2 FQGTGA. CDR3 residues: CASSFGGPSDEQFF. The CDR3 coding sequence is TGTGCCAGCAGCTTTGGGGGCCCGTCGGATGAGCAGTTCTTC. The full variable domain, with the rest looked up from reference TRBV7-3 and TRBJ2-1, is GAGVSQTPSNKVTEKGKYVELRCDPISGHTALYWYRQSLGQGPEFLIYFQGTGAADDSGLPNDRFFAVRPEGSVSTLKIQRTERGDSAVYLCASSFGGPSDEQFFGPGTRLTVL.

This clonotype was seen a handful of times. The chain couples TRBV5-1 to TRBJ1-1; the D gene is possibly TRBD1 (6 bases). V lost 0 bases and J 3 bases, leaving 6 bases between the germline ends. Germline V gives CDR1 SGHRS, CDR2 YFSETQ. The CDR3 is 13 residues long. This CDR3 is CASSLGGHTEAFF. CDR3 bases: TGCGCCAGCAGCTTGGGGGGGCACACTGAAGCTTTCTTT.

This clonotype was seen just once. The V call is TRBV7-3, the J call TRBJ2-1, with D perhaps TRBD2 (5 bases). V lost 0 bases and J 5 bases, leaving 8 bases between the germline ends. This CDR3 is built from 14 residues. Germline V CDR1 and CDR2: SGHTA, FQGTGA. The CDR3 reads CASSLTSDDNEQFF. Here the CDR3 DNA reads TGTGCCAGCAGCTTAACTAGCGACGACAATGAGCAGTTCTTC.